The 24 T cell receptor beta chains given below trace back to one sample, sequenced in a study of response to subunit inactivated influenza vaccine. TCRdb fed the RT-PCR reads into MiXCR, producing one record per CDR3 protein. The sample holds roughly 650,000 distinct CDR3 sequences, around a sixth seen once. The sequencing used PBMCs from blood, collected approximately 13 days after vaccination. Source of these receptors: a man aged 45-60 years who received an inactivated influenza vaccine.

This clonotype showed up just a few times. The CDR3: CASSQGRLAGNNEQFF. CDR3 nucleotide sequence: TGTGCCAGCAGCCAAGGCCGACTAGCGGGAAACAATGAGCAGTTCTTC. V is TRBV3-1 and J is TRBJ2-1, with TRBD2 matching over 11 bases. V lost 1 base to trimming and J lost 5 bases; unmatched junction nucleotides: 4. The V gene's germline CDR1 is LGHDT and CDR2 YNNKEL (reference sequence). The CDR3 extends over 16 amino acids.

This clonotype was counted only a few times. The chain combines TRBV12-3 or TRBV12-4 with TRBJ2-1, with D perhaps being TRBD1 or TRBD2 (5 bases each). This CDR3 comprises 14 residues. V gave up 3 bases and J gave up 10 bases, with 16 bases separating them. In DNA, the CDR3 is TGTGCCAGCAGTTTCGGGATCGAGGGGACGGAGCAGTTCTTC. It codes for CASSFGIEGTEQFF.

This clonotype was counted a few times. The genes are TRBV27 and TRBJ1-1; the match to TRBD1 covers 9 bases. The length of the CDR3 is 16 residues. Germline V gene lookup returns CDR1 MNHEY and CDR2 SMNVEV (reference sequence). The V gene end was trimmed by 0 bases and the J gene end by 0 bases; junction bases not matched to a gene: 2. The CDR3 protein is CASSLSGQGMNTEAFF. The CDR3 DNA sequence: TGTGCCAGCAGTTTATCGGGACAGGGAATGAACACTGAAGCTTTCTTT.

This clonotype was seen a handful of times. The chain links TRBV6-2 or TRBV6-3 to TRBJ2-7; 9 bases are shared with TRBD1. Germline V CDR1 and CDR2: MNHEY, SVGEGT. The CDR3 totals 14 residues. Trimming took 6 bases from V and 1 from J; bases not matched to a gene: 4. The CDR3 nucleotides are TGTGCCAGCAGGTGGACAGGGGTGTCCTACGAGCAGTACTTC. This encodes CASRWTGVSYEQYF.

The chain joins TRBV4-2 to TRBJ2-7; unclear D gene. Germline values: CDR1 LGHNA, CDR2 YNFKEQ. CDR3 length equals 14 residues. V lost 1 base to trimming and J lost 4 bases, with 11 bases between them. The CDR3 reads CASSQGVGYYEQYF. The CDR3 DNA sequence: TGTGCCAGCAGCCAAGGGGTAGGGTATTACGAGCAGTACTTC.

J is TRBJ1-1 and V is TRBV28; D call uncertain. Germline V gene lookup returns CDR1 MDHEN and CDR2 SYDVKM. The V and J ends lost 1 base and 10 bases respectively, with 10 bases between them. The CDR3 consists of 12 residues. The CDR3 nucleotides read TGTGCCAGCAGTTTATTTATGAGTGGAGCTTTCTTT. Protein product: CASSLFMSGAFF.

Written as DNA, the CDR3 is TGTGCCAGCAGTGAAGCTGGGGGGGCGGGCGAGCAGTACTTC. It encodes CASSEAGGAGEQYF. The genes are TRBV6-1 and TRBJ2-7; possibly TRBD2 for D (7 bases). Germline V gene lookup returns CDR1 MNHNS and CDR2 SASEGT. CDR3 length equals 14 residues. V was pared by 0 bases and J by 6 bases, with 12 bases between.

This clonotype came up a few times. The chain has TRBV4-2 and TRBJ2-7; 7 nucleotides line up with TRBD1. CDR1 LGHNA and CDR2 YNFKEQ come from the germline V gene. The CDR3 is made up of 15 amino acids. The junction had 5 bases not matched to a gene; V was cut back by 1 base and J by 2 bases. The CDR3 protein is CASSQGRDSAYEQYF. As DNA, the CDR3 is TGTGCCAGCAGCCAAGGTCGGGACAGCGCCTACGAGCAGTACTTC.

The J gene is TRBJ1-1, the V gene TRBV6-1, with unresolved D. The germline V and J ends were trimmed by 1 base and 4 bases, with 13 bases remaining between them. Germline V gene lookup returns CDR1 MNHNS and CDR2 SASEGT. CDR3 length equals 15 residues. In DNA, the CDR3 is TGTGCCAGCAGTGAAGGAGGGTTTGGCGGCACTGAAGCTTTCTTT. It specifies CASSEGGFGGTEAFF.

This clonotype appeared a few times. The CDR3 spells CASRRHKETQYF. In nucleotides, the CDR3 is TGTGCCAGCAGGCGACATAAAGAGACCCAGTACTTC. This chain joins TRBV5-6 and TRBJ2-5, with unresolved D. Between the trimmed V and J ends, which lost 5 bases and 3 bases, there was a span of 8 bases. This CDR3 contains 12 residues. CDR1 and CDR2 (germline): SGHDT, YYEEEE.

This clonotype showed up many times. The chain recombines TRBV2 with TRBJ2-3; D may be TRBD1 (5 bases). Germline values: CDR1 SNHLY, CDR2 FYNNEI. V lost 3 bases and J 1 base, leaving 11 bases between the germline ends. The CDR3 is made up of 15 amino acids. The CDR3 loop is CASSEGRVGTDTQYF. In DNA form, the CDR3 reads TGTGCCAGCAGTGAGGGCAGGGTGGGCACAGATACGCAGTATTTT.

Only a few counts were recorded for this clonotype. V is TRBV27 and J is TRBJ2-1; no definite D call. Trimming stripped 5 bases from V and 12 bases from J, with 23 bases between. Looked up from germline, CDR1 is MNHEY and CDR2 is SMNVEV (reference sequence). The CDR3 has 15 residues. The CDR3: CASSRAARVGWGQFF. The CDR3 DNA reads TGTGCCAGCAGTCGGGCGGCTAGGGTTGGGTGGGGGCAGTTCTTC.

The chain is built from TRBV6-2 or TRBV6-3 and TRBJ1-5; the D gene is possibly TRBD1 (6 bases). Germline V gives CDR1 MNHEY, CDR2 SVGEGT. The CDR3 has 16 amino acids. V was clipped by 4 bases and J by 3 bases, with 16 bases between them. The CDR3 DNA follows: TGTGCCAGCAGTTCAGGGACAAGCGATGACAATCAGCCCCAGCATTTT. Protein sequence: CASSSGTSDDNQPQHF.

Many counts were recorded for this clonotype. The V and J genes are TRBV4-3 and TRBJ2-7, with TRBD1 matching 10 bases. The CDR3 contains 15 residues. The V segment lost 0 bases and the J segment 7 bases; nucleotides outside the gene matches: 6. Germline V lookup: CDR1 LGHNA, CDR2 YSLEER. The CDR3 sequence: CASSQDWTGGNEQYF. DNA for the CDR3: TGCGCCAGCAGCCAAGACTGGACAGGGGGTAATGAGCAGTACTTC.

CDR3 sequence (DNA): TGTGCCAGCAGCTTAGATACTAGCGGGAAACAGTATTTT. It encodes CASSLDTSGKQYF. The chain is built from TRBV11-2 and TRBJ2-3; TRBD2 matches 10 bases. V shed 0 bases, J shed 12 bases, and the junction held 3 bases outside the gene matches. This CDR3 region has 13 residues. Per the germline V gene, CDR1 is SGHAT and CDR2 is FQNNGV.

This clonotype has just a few counts. The gene calls are TRBV28 and TRBJ2-3; 9 bases match TRBD2. After removal of 0 bases from V and 3 bases from J, the junction contained 4 bases not matched to a gene. The V gene's germline CDR1 is MDHEN and CDR2 SYDVKM. The length of the CDR3 is 16 residues. In DNA, the CDR3 is TGTGCCAGCAGTTTATGGGCTAGCGGGGCTACAGATACGCAGTATTTT. Its translation is CASSLWASGATDTQYF.

There are a few counts of this clonotype. V usage is TRBV20-1 and J usage is TRBJ2-3; TRBD1 might be the D (6 bases). There are 14 residues in the CDR3. V was shortened by 3 bases and J by 0 bases, with 10 bases between the two germline ends. Germline lookup yields CDR1 DFQATT and CDR2 SNEGSKA (reference sequence). The CDR3 reads CSASGQGSTDTQYF. In DNA, the CDR3 is TGCAGTGCTAGTGGGCAGGGGAGCACAGATACGCAGTATTTT.

This clonotype has a handful of counts. This CDR3 is CAISGVSAYEQYF. The CDR3 DNA is TGTGCCATCAGTGGTGTAAGTGCCTACGAGCAGTACTTC. This chain links TRBV10-3 with TRBJ2-7; D call uncertain. This CDR3 is 13 amino acids long. Germline V CDR1 and CDR2: ENHRY, SYGVKD. The V gene lost 4 bases and the J gene lost 2 bases, with 9 bases spanning the gap.

This clonotype was counted between two and nine times. J is TRBJ1-5 and V is TRBV3-1, with TRBD1 matching 10 bases. The germline gives CDR1 LGHDT, CDR2 YNNKEL (reference sequence). The V gene end was trimmed by 3 bases and the J gene end by 7 bases; junction bases not matched to a gene: 3. The CDR3 sequence is 14 residues long. In DNA, the CDR3 is TGTGCCAGCAGCCACGACAGGGGGCGACAGCCCCAGCATTTT. As protein: CASSHDRGRQPQHF.

This clonotype was detected only a few times. This chain links TRBV7-2 with TRBJ1-3, with a weak D call TRBD1 (5 bases). CDR3 length equals 16 residues. Per germline, CDR1 SGHTA and CDR2 FQGNSA. V was clipped by 0 bases and J by 4 bases, with 13 bases between them. The CDR3 region is CASSLAPQGAGNTIYF. CDR3 bases: TGTGCCAGCAGCTTAGCGCCCCAGGGAGCCGGAAACACCATATATTTT. The full variable domain, with the rest looked up from reference TRBV7-2 and TRBJ1-3, is GAGVSQSPSNKVTEKGKDVELRCDPISGHTALYWYRQSLGQGLEFLIYFQGNSAPDKSGLPSDRFSAERTGGSVSTLTIQRTQQEDSAVYLCASSLAPQGAGNTIYFGEGSWLTVV.

There are a few counts of this clonotype. V is TRBV12-3 or TRBV12-4 and J is TRBJ1-2; D may be TRBD1 (6 bases). Trimming cost V 2 bases and J 4 bases, with 17 bases left between them. This CDR3 contains 16 residues. The CDR3 DNA follows: TGTGCCAGCAGTTTAACATCGGGACGGGGGCTCTATGGCTACACCTTC. This sequence encodes CASSLTSGRGLYGYTF.

At least ten counts were recorded for this clonotype. The J gene is TRBJ1-1, the V gene TRBV7-8, with D possibly being TRBD1 (6 bases). Germline lookup yields CDR1 SGHVS and CDR2 FQNEAQ. The CDR3 sequence is 13 residues long. V gave up 3 bases and J gave up 6 bases, with 11 bases separating them. The CDR3 DNA is TGTGCCAGCAGCTTGTACAGGGTTTCTGAAGCTTTCTTT. Its protein product is CASSLYRVSEAFF. Filled out from reference TRBV7-8 and TRBJ1-1, the complete variable domain reads GAGVSQSPRYKVAKRGQDVALRCDPISGHVSLFWYQQALGQGPEFLTYFQNEAQLDKSGLPSDRFFAERPEGSVSTLKIQRTQQEDSAVYLCASSLYRVSEAFFGQGTRLTVV.

The table lists this clonotype with a few counts. The chain has TRBV20-1 and TRBJ1-5; D unclear. Trimming removed 3 bases at V and 3 bases at J, with 12 bases between. The V gene's germline CDR1 is DFQATT and CDR2 SNEGSKA (reference sequence). The CDR3 consists of 14 residues. CDR3 region: CSASAAGTNQPQHF. The CDR3 DNA sequence: TGCAGTGCTAGCGCGGCCGGAACCAATCAGCCCCAGCATTTT.

This rearrangement joins TRBV2 to TRBJ2-1; 7 positions agree with TRBD1. Trimming at V came to 3 bases and at J to 1 base, leaving 3 bases not matched to a gene. Germline V gene data show CDR1 as SNHLY and CDR2 as FYNNEI. This CDR3 region has 15 residues. The CDR3 reads CASSERQGSYNEQFF. The CDR3 DNA follows: TGTGCCAGCAGTGAGCGACAGGGATCCTACAATGAGCAGTTCTTC.